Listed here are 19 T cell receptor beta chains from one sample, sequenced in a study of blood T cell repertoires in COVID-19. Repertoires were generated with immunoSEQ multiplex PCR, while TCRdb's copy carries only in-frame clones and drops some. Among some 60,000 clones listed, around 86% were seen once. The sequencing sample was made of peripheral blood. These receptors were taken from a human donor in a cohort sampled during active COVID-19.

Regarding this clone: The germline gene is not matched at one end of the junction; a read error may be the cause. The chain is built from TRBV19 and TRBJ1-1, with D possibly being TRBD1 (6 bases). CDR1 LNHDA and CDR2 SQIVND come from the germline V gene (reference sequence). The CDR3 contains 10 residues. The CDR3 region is CASSSRQAAF. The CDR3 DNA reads TGTGCCAGTAGTAGCAGACAGGCAGCCTTT. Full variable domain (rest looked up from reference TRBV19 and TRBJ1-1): DGGITQSPKYLFRKEGQNVTLSCEQNLNHDAMYWYRQDPGQGLRLIYYSQIVNDFQKGDIAEGYSVSREKKESFPLTVTSAQKNPTAFYLCASSSRQAAFGQGTRLTVV.

The CDR3 protein is CASSFRDRGYDYTF. The CDR3 DNA follows: TGTGCCAGCAGCTTTAGGGACAGGGGATACGACTACACCTTC. The genes are TRBV5-6 and TRBJ1-2; 10 positions agree with TRBD1. The germline gives CDR1 SGHDT, CDR2 YYEEEE. Trimming took 2 bases from V and 10 from J; bases not matched to a gene: 8. The CDR3 covers 14 residues.

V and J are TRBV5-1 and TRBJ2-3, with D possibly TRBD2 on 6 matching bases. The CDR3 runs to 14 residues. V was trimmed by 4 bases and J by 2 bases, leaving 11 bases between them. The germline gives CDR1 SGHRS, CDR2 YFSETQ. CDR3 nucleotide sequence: TGCGCCAGCAGCGCGGGACGGGTCACAGATACGCAGTATTTT. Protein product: CASSAGRVTDTQYF.

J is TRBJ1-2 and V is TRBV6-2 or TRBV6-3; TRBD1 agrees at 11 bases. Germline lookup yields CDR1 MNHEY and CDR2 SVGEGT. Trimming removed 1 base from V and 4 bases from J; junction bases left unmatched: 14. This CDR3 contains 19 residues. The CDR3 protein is CASSYFGQGAFAPLYGYTF. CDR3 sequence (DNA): TGTGCCAGCAGTTACTTCGGACAGGGGGCGTTTGCGCCCCTCTATGGCTACACCTTC.

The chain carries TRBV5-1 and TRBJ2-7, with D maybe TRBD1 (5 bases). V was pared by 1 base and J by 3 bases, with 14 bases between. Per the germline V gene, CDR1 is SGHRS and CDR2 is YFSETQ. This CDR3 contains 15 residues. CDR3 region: CASSLFPQGYYEQYV. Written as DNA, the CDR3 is TGCGCCAGCAGCTTGTTCCCGCAGGGTTACTACGAGCAGTACGTC.

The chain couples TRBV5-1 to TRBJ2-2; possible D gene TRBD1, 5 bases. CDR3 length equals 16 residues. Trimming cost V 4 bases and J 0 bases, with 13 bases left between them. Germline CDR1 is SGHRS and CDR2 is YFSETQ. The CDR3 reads CASSAQGVANTGELFF. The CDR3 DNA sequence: TGCGCCAGCAGCGCTCAGGGTGTTGCGAACACCGGGGAGCTGTTTTTT.

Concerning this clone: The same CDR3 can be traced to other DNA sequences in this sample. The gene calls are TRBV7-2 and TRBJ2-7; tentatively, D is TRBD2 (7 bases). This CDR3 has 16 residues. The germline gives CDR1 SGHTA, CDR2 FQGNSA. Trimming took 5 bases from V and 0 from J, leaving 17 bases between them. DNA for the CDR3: TGTGCCAGCAGCCAAAGGGGGGGGGACGGCTCCTACGAGCAGTACTTC. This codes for CASSQRGGDGSYEQYF.

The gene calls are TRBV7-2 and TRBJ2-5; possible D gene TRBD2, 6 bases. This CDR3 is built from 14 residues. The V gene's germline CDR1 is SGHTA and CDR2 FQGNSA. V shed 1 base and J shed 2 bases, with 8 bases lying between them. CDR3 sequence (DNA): TGTGCCAGCAGCTTAGTGGGGACTCAAGAGACCCAGTACTTC. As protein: CASSLVGTQETQYF.

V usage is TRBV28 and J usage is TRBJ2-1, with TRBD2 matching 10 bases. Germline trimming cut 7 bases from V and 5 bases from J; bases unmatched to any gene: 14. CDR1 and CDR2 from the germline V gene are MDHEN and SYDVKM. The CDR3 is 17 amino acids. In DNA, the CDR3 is TGTGCCAGCACCCAACAAGGGACTAGCGCCACTCACAATGAGCAGTTCTTC. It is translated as CASTQQGTSATHNEQFF.

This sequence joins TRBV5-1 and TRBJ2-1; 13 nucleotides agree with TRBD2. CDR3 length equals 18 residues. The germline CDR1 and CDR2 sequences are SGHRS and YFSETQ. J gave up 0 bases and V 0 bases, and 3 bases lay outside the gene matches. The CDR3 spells CASSLAGLAGSSYNEQFF. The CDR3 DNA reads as TGCGCCAGCAGCTTGGCGGGACTAGCGGGGTCCTCCTACAATGAGCAGTTCTTC.

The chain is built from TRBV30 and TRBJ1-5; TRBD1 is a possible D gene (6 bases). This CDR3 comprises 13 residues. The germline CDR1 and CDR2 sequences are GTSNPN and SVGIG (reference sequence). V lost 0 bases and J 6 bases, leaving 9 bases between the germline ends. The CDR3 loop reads CAWSVQGGQPQHF. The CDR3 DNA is TGTGCCTGGAGTGTACAGGGCGGTCAGCCCCAGCATTTT.

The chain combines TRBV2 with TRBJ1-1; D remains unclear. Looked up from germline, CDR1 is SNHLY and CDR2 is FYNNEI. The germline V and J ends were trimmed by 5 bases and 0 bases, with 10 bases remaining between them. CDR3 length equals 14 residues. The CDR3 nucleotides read TGTGCCAGCAGTCCCGACAACTTGAACACTGAAGCTTTCTTT. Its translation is CASSPDNLNTEAFF.

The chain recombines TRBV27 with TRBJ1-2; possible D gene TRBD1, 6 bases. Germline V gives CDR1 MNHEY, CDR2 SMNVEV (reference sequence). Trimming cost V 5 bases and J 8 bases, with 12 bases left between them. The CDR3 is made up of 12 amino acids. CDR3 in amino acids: CASSPRGGGYTF. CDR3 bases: TGTGCCAGCAGTCCGCGGGGGGGCGGCTACACCTTC.

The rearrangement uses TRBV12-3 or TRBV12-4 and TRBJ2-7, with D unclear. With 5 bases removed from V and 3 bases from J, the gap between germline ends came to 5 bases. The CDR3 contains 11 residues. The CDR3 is CASSKSYEQYF. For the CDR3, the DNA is TGTGCCAGCAGTAAGAGCTACGAGCAGTACTTC.

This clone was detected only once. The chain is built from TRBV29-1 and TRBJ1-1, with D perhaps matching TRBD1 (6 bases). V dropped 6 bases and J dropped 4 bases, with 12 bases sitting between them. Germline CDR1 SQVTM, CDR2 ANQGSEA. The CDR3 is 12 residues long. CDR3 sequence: CSVTQGFTEAFF. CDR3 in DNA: TGCAGCGTGACACAGGGTTTCACTGAAGCTTTCTTT.

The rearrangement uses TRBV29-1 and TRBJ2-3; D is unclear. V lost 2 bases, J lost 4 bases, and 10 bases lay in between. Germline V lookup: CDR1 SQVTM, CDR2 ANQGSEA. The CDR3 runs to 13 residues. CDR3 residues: CSVEIVVPDTQYF. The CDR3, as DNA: TGCAGCGTTGAAATCGTAGTACCAGATACGCAGTATTTT.

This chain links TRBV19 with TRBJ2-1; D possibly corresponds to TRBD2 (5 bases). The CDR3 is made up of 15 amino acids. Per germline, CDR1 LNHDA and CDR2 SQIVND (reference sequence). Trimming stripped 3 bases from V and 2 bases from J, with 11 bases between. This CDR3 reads CASSIEGKAYNEQFF. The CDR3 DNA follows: TGTGCCAGTAGTATTGAGGGCAAAGCCTACAATGAGCAGTTCTTC.

Here the CDR3 DNA reads TGTGCCAGCAGCCGGACAGGGGGCGACTATGGCTACACCTTC. This sequence encodes CASSRTGGDYGYTF. This chain joins TRBV7-9 and TRBJ1-2; 11 bases agree with TRBD1. Germline CDR1 SEHNR, CDR2 FQNEAQ (reference sequence). The CDR3 has 14 amino acids. Unmatched junction bases numbered 2, after V lost 5 bases and J lost 3 bases. The whole variable domain, filled in from reference TRBV7-9 and TRBJ1-2, reads DTGVSQNPRHKITKRGQNVTFRCDPISEHNRLYWYRQTLGQGPEFLTYFQNEAQLEKSRLLSDRFSAERPKGSFSTLEIQRTEQGDSAMYLCASSRTGGDYGYTFGSGTRLTVV.

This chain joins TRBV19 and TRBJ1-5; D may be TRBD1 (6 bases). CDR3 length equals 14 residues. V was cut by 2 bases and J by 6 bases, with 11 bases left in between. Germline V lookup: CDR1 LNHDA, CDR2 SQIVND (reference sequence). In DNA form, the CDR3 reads TGTGCCAGTAGTATATCGGCCAGGGGTCAGCCCCAGCATTTT. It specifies CASSISARGQPQHF.